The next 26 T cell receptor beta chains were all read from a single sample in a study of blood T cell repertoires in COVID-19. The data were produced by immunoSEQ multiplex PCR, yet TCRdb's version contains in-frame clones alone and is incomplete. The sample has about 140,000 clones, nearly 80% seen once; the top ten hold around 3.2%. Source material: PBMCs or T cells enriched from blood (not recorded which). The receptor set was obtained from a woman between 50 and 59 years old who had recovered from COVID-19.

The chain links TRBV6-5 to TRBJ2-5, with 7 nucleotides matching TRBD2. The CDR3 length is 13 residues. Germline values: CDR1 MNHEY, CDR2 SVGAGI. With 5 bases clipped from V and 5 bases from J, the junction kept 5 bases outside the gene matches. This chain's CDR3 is CASSSGLGETQYF. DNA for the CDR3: TGTGCCAGCAGTAGCGGACTAGGGGAGACCCAGTACTTC.

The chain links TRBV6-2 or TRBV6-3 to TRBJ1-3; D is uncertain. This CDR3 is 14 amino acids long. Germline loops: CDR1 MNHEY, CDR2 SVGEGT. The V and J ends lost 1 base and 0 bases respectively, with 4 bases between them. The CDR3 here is CASSYLSSGNTIYF. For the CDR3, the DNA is TGTGCCAGCAGTTACTTGAGCTCTGGAAACACCATATATTTT.

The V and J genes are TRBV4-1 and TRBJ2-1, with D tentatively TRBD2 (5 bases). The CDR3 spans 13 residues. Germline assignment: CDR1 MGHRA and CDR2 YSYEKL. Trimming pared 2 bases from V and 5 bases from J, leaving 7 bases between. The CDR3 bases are TGCGCCAGCAGCCAAAGAGGGAACAATGAGCAGTTCTTC. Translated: CASSQRGNNEQFF.

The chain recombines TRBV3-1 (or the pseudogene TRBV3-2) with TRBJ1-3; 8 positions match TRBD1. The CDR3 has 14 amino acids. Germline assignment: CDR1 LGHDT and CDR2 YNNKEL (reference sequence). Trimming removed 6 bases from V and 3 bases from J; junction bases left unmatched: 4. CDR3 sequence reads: CASRTTGDGNTIYF. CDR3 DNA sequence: TGTGCCAGCAGGACGACAGGGGATGGAAACACCATATATTTT.

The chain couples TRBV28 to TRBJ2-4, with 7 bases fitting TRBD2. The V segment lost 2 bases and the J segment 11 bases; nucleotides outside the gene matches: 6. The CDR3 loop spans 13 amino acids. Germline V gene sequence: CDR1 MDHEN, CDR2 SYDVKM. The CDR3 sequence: CASSLTSVELQYF. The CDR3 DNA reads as TGTGCCAGCAGTTTAACTAGCGTTGAGCTTCAGTACTTC.

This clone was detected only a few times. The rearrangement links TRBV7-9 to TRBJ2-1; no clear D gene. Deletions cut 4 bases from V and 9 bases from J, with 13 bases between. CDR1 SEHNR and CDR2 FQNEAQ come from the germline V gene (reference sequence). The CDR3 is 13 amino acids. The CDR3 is CASSSNVLTEQFF. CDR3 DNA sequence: TGTGCCAGCAGCTCGAACGTACTTACTGAGCAGTTCTTC.

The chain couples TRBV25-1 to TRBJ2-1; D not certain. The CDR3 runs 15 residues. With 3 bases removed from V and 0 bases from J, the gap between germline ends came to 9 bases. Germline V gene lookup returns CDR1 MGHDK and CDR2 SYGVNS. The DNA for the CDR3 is TGTGCCAGCAGTGATGTCGGTAGCTCCTACAATGAGCAGTTCTTC. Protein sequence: CASSDVGSSYNEQFF.

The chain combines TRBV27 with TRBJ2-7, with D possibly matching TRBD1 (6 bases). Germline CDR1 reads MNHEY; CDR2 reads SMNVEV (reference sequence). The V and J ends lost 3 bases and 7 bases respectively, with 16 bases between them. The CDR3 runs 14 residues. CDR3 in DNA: TGTGCCAGCAGTTTCGGCAGGGGTTTTGGAGAGCAGTACTTC. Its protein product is CASSFGRGFGEQYF.

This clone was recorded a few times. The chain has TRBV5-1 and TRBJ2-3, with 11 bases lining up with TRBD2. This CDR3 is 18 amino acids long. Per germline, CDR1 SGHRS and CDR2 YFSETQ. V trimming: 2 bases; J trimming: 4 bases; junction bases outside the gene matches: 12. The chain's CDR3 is CASSFDPLSGRASDTQYF. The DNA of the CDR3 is TGCGCCAGCAGCTTTGACCCCCTTAGCGGGAGGGCCTCAGATACGCAGTATTTT.

CDR3 coding DNA: TGTGCCTGGAGTAGACAGAAGTACAATGAGCAGTTCTTC. Protein: CAWSRQKYNEQFF. This chain links TRBV30 with TRBJ2-1, with D perhaps TRBD1 (5 bases). Germline V gene data show CDR1 as GTSNPN and CDR2 as SVGIG (reference sequence). The CDR3 runs 13 residues. V lost 2 bases, J lost 4 bases, and 9 bases lay in between.

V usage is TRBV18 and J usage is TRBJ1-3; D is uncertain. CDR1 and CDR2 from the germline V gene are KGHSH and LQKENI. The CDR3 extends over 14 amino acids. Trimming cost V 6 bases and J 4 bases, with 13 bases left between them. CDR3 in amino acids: CASSPPPSGNTIYF. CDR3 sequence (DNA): TGTGCCAGCTCCCCCCCTCCGTCCGGAAACACCATATATTTT.

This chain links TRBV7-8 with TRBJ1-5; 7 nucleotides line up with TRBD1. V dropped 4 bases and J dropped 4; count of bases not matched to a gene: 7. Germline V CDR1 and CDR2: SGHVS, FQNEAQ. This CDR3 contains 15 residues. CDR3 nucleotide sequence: TGTGCCAGCAGCTGGGCGACAGGGAGTAATCAGCCCCAGCATTTT. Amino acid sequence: CASSWATGSNQPQHF.

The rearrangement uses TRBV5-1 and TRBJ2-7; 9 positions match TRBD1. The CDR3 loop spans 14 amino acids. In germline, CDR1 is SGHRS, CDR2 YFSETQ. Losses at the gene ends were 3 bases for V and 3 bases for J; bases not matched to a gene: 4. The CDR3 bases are TGCGCCAGCAGCTCGACAGGGGGGAACTACGAGCAGTACTTC. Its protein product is CASSSTGGNYEQYF.

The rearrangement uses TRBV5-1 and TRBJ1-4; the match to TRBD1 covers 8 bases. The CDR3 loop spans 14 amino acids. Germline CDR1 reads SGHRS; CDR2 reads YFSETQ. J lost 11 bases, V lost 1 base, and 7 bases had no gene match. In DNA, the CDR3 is TGCGCCAGCAGCTTGACCTCAGACAGGGGTAAACTGTTTTTT. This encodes CASSLTSDRGKLFF.

This chain's CDR3 is CASSLDLEMGTGELFF. The DNA of the CDR3 is TGTGCCAGCAGCTTAGACCTGGAGATGGGCACCGGGGAGCTGTTTTTT. This sequence joins TRBV7-9 and TRBJ2-2; D is undetermined. The germline V gene has CDR1 SEHNR and CDR2 FQNEAQ (reference sequence). The CDR3 contains 16 residues. Trimming left V 1 base short and J 4 bases short, with 13 bases between.

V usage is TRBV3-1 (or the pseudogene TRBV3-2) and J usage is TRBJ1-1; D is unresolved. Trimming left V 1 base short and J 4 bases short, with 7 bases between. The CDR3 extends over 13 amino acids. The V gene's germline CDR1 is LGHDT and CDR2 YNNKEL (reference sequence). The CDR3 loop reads CASSQAAGTEAFF. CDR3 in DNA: TGTGCCAGCAGCCAAGCTGCAGGCACTGAAGCTTTCTTT.

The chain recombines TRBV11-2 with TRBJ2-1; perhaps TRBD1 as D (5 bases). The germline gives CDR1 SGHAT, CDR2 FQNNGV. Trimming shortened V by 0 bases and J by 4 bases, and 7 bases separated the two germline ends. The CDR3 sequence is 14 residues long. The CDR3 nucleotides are TGTGCCAGCAGCTTAGAGCGACAGTACAATGAGCAGTTCTTC. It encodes CASSLERQYNEQFF.

The CDR3 here is CASSLGLAGGDEQFF. The CDR3 DNA reads TGTGCCAGCAGCTTAGGGCTAGCGGGGGGGGATGAGCAGTTCTTC. The chain combines TRBV11-3 with TRBJ2-1; 12 nucleotides align to TRBD2. V lost 1 base and J lost 8; bases outside the gene matches: 3. This CDR3 has 15 residues. Germline V CDR1 and CDR2: SGHNT, YENEEA.

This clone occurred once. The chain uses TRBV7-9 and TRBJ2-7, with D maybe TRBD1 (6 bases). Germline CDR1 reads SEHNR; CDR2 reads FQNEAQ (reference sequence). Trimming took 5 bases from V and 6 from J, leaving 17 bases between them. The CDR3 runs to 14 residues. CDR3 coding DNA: TGTGCCAGCAGCCCGTACGATGGGGGCGCCGAGCAGTACTTC. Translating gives CASSPYDGGAEQYF. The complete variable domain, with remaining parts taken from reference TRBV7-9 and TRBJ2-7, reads DTGVSQNPRHKITKRGQNVTFRCDPISEHNRLYWYRQTLGQGPEFLTYFQNEAQLEKSRLLSDRFSAERPKGSFSTLEIQRTEQGDSAMYLCASSPYDGGAEQYFGPGTRLTVT.

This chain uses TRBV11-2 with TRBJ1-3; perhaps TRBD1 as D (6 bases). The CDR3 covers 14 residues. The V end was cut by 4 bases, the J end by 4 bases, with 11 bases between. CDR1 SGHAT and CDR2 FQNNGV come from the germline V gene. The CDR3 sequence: CASSSGQRGNTIYF. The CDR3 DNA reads TGTGCCAGCAGCTCCGGACAGAGAGGAAACACCATATATTTT.

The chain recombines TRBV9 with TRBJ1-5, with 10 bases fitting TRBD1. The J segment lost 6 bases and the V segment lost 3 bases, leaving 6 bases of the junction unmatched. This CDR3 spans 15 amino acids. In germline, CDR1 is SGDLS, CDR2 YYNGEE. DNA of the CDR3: TGTGCCAGCAGCGCGACAGGGGGCGCGGGTCAGCCCCAGCATTTT. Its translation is CASSATGGAGQPQHF.

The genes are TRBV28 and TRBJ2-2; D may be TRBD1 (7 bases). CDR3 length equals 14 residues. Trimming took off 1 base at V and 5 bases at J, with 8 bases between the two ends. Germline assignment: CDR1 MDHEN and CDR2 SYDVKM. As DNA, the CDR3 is TGTGCCAGCAGTTTATCAGGGGGGACCGGGGAGCTGTTTTTT. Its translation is CASSLSGGTGELFF.

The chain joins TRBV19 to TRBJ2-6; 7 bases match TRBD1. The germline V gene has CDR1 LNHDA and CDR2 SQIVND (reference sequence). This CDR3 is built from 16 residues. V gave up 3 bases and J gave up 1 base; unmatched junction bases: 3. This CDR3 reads CASSIDRVSGANVLTF. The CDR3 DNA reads TGTGCCAGTAGTATTGACAGGGTATCTGGGGCCAACGTCCTGACTTTC.

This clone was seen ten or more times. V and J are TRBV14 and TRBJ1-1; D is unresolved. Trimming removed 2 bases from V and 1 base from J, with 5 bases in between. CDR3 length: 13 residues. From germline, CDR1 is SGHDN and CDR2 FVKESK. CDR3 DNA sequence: TGTGCCAGCAGCCAACTTCGGAACACTGAAGCTTTCTTT. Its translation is CASSQLRNTEAFF.

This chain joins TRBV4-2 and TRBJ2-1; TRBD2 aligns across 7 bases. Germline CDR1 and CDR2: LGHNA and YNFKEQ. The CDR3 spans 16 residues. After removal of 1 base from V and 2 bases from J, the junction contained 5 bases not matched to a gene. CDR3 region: CASSQGGGGTYNEQFF. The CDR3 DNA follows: TGTGCCAGCAGCCAAGGGGGCGGGGGAACCTACAATGAGCAGTTCTTC.

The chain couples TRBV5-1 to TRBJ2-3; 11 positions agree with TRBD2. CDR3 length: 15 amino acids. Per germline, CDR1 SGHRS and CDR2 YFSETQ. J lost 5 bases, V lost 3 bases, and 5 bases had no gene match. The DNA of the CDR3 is TGCGCCAGCAGCTCCGGGACTAGCGGTTTAGATACGCAGTATTTT. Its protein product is CASSSGTSGLDTQYF. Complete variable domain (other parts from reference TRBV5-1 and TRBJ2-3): KAGVTQTPRYLIKTRGQQVTLSCSPISGHRSVSWYQQTPGQGLQFLFEYFSETQRNKGNFPGRFSGRQFSNSRSEMNVSTLELGDSALYLCASSSGTSGLDTQYFGPGTRLTVL.